This T cell receptor beta chain was observed in a study of shared clonotypes between healthy human individuals. TCRdb keeps only in-frame clones here, not all; method: immunoSEQ multiplex PCR. The sample holds under 550,000 clones, 95% to 97% seen once. This CDR3 spans 14 amino acids. The V gene's germline CDR1 is MDHEN and CDR2 SYDVKM. V trimming: 7 bases; J trimming: 2 bases; junction bases outside the gene matches: 7. In the case of this clone: Additional DNA sequences in this sample encode the identical CDR3.

This receptor was taken from a woman aged 25 to 39 in good health. The sequenced sample consisted of naive CD4+ T cells sorted from blood. Subset defined: CD45RA+ positively selected. V is TRBV28 and J is TRBJ2-7; TRBD1 matches at 8 bases. DNA for the CDR3: TGTGCCAGCAACCCGGGACAGGTAACCTACGAGCAGTACTTC. It translates to CASNPGQVTYEQYF. The whole variable domain, filled in from reference TRBV28 and TRBJ2-7, reads DVKVTQSSRYLVKRTGEKVFLECVQDMDHENMFWYRQDPGLGLRLIYFSYDVKMKEKGDIPEGYSVSREKKERFSLILESASTNQTSMYLCASNPGQVTYEQYFGPGTRLTVT.